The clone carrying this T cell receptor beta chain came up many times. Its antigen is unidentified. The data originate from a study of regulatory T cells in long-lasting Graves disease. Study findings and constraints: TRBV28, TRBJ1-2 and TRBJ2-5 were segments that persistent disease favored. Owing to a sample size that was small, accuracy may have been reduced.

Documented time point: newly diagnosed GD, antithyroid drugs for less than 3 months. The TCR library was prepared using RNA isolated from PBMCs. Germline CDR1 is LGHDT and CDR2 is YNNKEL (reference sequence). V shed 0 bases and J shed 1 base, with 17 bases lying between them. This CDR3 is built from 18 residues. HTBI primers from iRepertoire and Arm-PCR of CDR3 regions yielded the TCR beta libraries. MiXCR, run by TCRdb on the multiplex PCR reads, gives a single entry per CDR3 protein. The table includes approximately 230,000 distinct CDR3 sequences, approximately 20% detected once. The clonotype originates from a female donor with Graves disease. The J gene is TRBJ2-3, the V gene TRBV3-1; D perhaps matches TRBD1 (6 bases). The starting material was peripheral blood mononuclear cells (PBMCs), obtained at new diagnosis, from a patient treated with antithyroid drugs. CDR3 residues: CASSQDVGAFLGTDTQYF. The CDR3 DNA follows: TGTGCCAGCAGCCAAGATGTGGGGGCCTTCCTCGGCACAGATACGCAGTATTTT.